This T cell receptor (beta chain) stems from a study of shared clonotypes between healthy human individuals. Study-wide points: Few donors restricted represented genetic and exposure-history diversity.

Genomic DNA of each subset was evenly split across several immunoSEQ plates. Per the authors' pipeline: Filtering differed because ImmunoSEQ produced junction-only sequences that carried no quality scores. Clones were read by immunoSEQ multiplex PCR, and TCRdb kept only the in-frame ones, dropping some. V and J calls and clone size are those listed in that table; D and trimming were worked out from the DNA. The table lists approximately 500,000 clones, around 79% of them singletons. A note on this clone: Its antigen is not identified.

Germline trimming cut 3 bases from V and 8 bases from J; bases unmatched to any gene: 7. The CDR3 length is 15 residues. From germline, CDR1 is MNHEY and CDR2 SMNVEV (reference sequence). The sequenced sample was PBMCs. The V gene is TRBV27, the J gene TRBJ2-2; 9 bases line up with TRBD1. The clonotype comes from a woman between 35 and 50 years old in good health. Some clones in this sample may be carry-over from other donors' samples. CDR3 residues: CASSFRDRARGELFF. CDR3 DNA: TGTGCCAGCAGTTTCCGGGACAGGGCTCGTGGGGAGCTGTTTTTT.